This T cell receptor (beta chain) was documented in a study of blood T cell repertoires in COVID-19 (dated by TCRdb to between 2020 and 2021). With regard to the full study: Collaborator samples came from the United States, Italy and Spain and covered acute and convalescent phases of COVID-19. The material from the prospective study consisted of cDNA or gDNA derived from T cells, B-cell-depleted T cells, or PBMCs. The dataset comprised deeply sampled blood TCRbeta repertoires from subjects exposed to, actively infected with, or recovered from COVID-19. The repertoires were released in a freely available public database meant as a resource for research on the immune response to SARS-CoV-2. Samples came from the ongoing ImmuneRACE study (first 160 participants) plus 1,254 subjects from 6 global collaborators. Nearly every sample came with metadata listing a de-identified subject ID, COVID-19 status, age in years and sex. HLA class I and class II types, where available, came from metadata supplied by the sample provider rather than from assay-based typing. Overall results and qualifications from the work: How much clinical and demographic metadata was included differed by source and by participant, and the metadata was provided uncurated.

From its cysteine to its phenylalanine, the CDR3 spans 17 amino acids. The retained sequence is limited to the CDR3, 51 bases, with the frame set at the first base. In the prospective study, participants were roughly 18 to 90 years old, resided in about two dozen geographic areas of the United States, and were enrolled through a virtual design. Cohort assignment in the prospective study relied on participant-reported clinical history from a screening survey and a study questionnaire. ImmuneRACE Cohort 3 recovered participants were defined by two consecutive negative NP/OP PCR tests, healthcare professional clearance, or symptom resolution. Mobile phlebotomists in the prospective study collected whole blood, serum and a nasopharyngeal or oropharyngeal swab from every participant. Participants in the prospective study had the option to provide additional blood draws and questionnaires over an approximately two-month period. Before DNA extraction, blood samples from the prospective study were shipped at room temperature or frozen.

Regarding this clone: Its antigen has not been determined. Base qualities are not provided; no much larger clone lies one nucleotide away.

TCRbeta CDR3 regions were amplified from genomic DNA using the immunoSEQ Assay, a bias-controlled multiplex PCR. The study's own analysis went as follows. The number of nucleated cells in each sample was estimated from the amplification of reference gene primers within the assay. To quantify the absolute abundance of each unique TCRbeta CDR3 rearrangement, sequence reads were collapsed and filtered. For each sample, productive Simpson clonality was calculated as the square root of Simpson's diversity index over productive rearrangements. The clones in this table, taken by TCRdb from immuneACCESS, are in-frame only. Not every clone is retained; where verified, under half of the shortfall comes from an unresolved V gene, and the cause of the rest is unknown. V and J calls plus clone size are reproduced from that table; the DNA served to infer D and trimming. The sample table lists more than 450,000 clones, 87% of them with a count of one. 0.65% to 0.9% of the sample is held by the ten biggest clonotypes.

Sequencing used PBMCs or T cells enriched from blood (not recorded which). The rearrangement joined TRBV21-1 to TRBJ1-5. TRBV21-1 is a documented pseudogene. This clonotype originated in a woman younger than 30 who had recovered from COVID-19. This receptor carries the CDR3 CASSPTEGLDLNQPQHF. The sequenced DNA: TGTGCCAGCAGCCCCACCGAGGGCCTCGACTTAAATCAGCCCCAGCATTTT.